The rows below give T cell receptor beta chains drawn from one sample of a study of cytomegalovirus exposure and HLA in healthy donors. Libraries were prepared by immunoSEQ multiplex PCR; TCRdb keeps only in-frame clonotypes and omits some of them. The table records 90,000 or so clones, 75% to 80% of them present only once. Specimen: PBMCs. These receptors were taken from a female donor in good health and CMV-seronegative. The CDR3 runs from the conserved cysteine through the conserved F or W. Fields, in order: J gene, D gene, clone size, V gene, CDR3 protein, CDR3 DNA. A D gene is named only where the DNA matches it firmly. The size entry is marked missing in some rows and otherwise reads once, few, many or a size class.

>TRBJ2-7|-|-|TRBV9
CASSVAGASYEQYF
TGTGCCAGCAGCGTAGCAGGGGCCTCCTACGAGCAGTACTTC
>TRBJ1-1|-|once|TRBV5-1
CASSLATQYTEAFF
TGCGCCAGCAGCTTGGCCACTCAATACACTGAAGCTTTCTTT
>TRBJ2-5|TRBD2|-|TRBV27
CASSLYSGRALGFQETQYF
TGTGCCAGCAGTTTATATAGCGGGAGAGCTTTGGGGTTTCAAGAGACCCAGTACTTC
>TRBJ2-7|TRBD2|-|TRBV5-1
CASSLAGIAGGGFSYEQYF
TGCGCCAGCAGCTTGGCCGGGATAGCGGGAGGGGGCTTCTCCTACGAGCAGTACTTC
>TRBJ2-5|TRBD1|-|TRBV10-3
CAISLGQYQETQYF
TGTGCCATCAGTTTGGGACAGTACCAAGAGACCCAGTACTTC
>TRBJ2-7|-|-|TRBV7-2
CASSPVRQGNYEQYF
TGTGCCAGCAGCCCGGTGCGGCAGGGTAATTACGAGCAGTACTTC
>TRBJ1-1|TRBD1|-|TRBV5-1
CASSTGQEGTEAFF
TGCGCCAGCAGTACGGGACAGGAGGGGACTGAAGCTTTCTTT
>TRBJ2-3|-|once|TRBV7-9
CASSSDSRTDTQYF
TGTGCCAGCAGCTCTGACTCGCGCACAGATACGCAGTATTTT
>TRBJ2-2|-|once|TRBV18
CASSPLLSGTGELFF
TGTGCCAGCTCACCACTGCTTTCGGGCACCGGGGAGCTGTTTTTT
>TRBJ1-1|TRBD1|-|TRBV7-6
CASSLAEGQGGTEAFF
TGTGCCAGCAGCTTAGCCGAGGGACAGGGGGGCACTGAAGCTTTCTTT
>TRBJ1-1|-|few|TRBV2
CASLKGRDTEAFF
TGTGCCAGCTTAAAGGGGAGGGACACTGAAGCTTTCTTT
>TRBJ2-2|-|-|TRBV29-1
CSVDRGVGGELFF
TGCAGCGTTGACAGGGGAGTTGGCGGGGAGCTGTTTTTT
>TRBJ1-1|-|-|TRBV10-2
CASSWGRTEAFF
TGCGCCAGTAGCTGGGGGAGGACTGAAGCTTTCTTT
>TRBJ1-1|TRBD1|-|TRBV5-4
CASSLGTGANTEAFF
TGTGCCAGCAGTCTAGGGACAGGGGCTAACACTGAAGCTTTCTTT
>TRBJ2-2|-|-|TRBV5-1
CASSFLVPDTGELFF
TGCGCCAGCAGCTTCTTAGTCCCGGACACCGGGGAGCTGTTTTTT
>TRBJ1-2|-|-|TRBV7-9
CASSLDEGNYGYTF
TGTGCCAGCAGCTTAGACGAGGGCAACTATGGCTACACCTTC
>TRBJ2-7|-|few|TRBV6-5
CASSYPGGYEQYF
TGTGCCAGCAGTTACCCCGGGGGCTACGAGCAGTACTTC
>TRBJ1-2|-|-|TRBV18
CASSPPGSNYGYTF
TGTGCCAGCTCCCCCCCGGGATCTAACTATGGCTACACCTTC
>TRBJ1-2|-|-|TRBV27
CASRDPSRGVADGYTF
TGTGCCAGCAGAGACCCTTCACGAGGAGTGGCGGATGGCTACACCTTC
>TRBJ2-7|TRBD1|-|TRBV18
CASSPPRGLSEQYF
TGTGCCAGCTCACCTCCAAGGGGGCTTAGCGAGCAGTACTTC
>TRBJ2-7|-|-|TRBV11-2
CASSLTELVEQYF
TGTGCCAGCAGCTTAACGGAGTTAGTAGAGCAGTACTTC
>TRBJ2-5|-|-|TRBV4-1
CASSRGGQETQYF
TGCGCCAGCAGCAGAGGGGGCCAAGAGACCCAGTACTTC
>TRBJ2-5|TRBD2|-|TRBV19
CASSMGVSGMGEAQYF
TGTGCCAGTAGTATGGGGGTTAGCGGGATGGGAGAGGCCCAGTACTTC
>TRBJ2-5|-|-|TRBV6-1
CASSEVAQETQYF
TGTGCCAGCTCAGAAGTAGCCCAAGAGACCCAGTACTTC
>TRBJ1-2|-|-|TRBV6-6
CASSYTASRKIYGYTF
TGTGCCAGCAGTTACACGGCGTCCAGGAAGATCTATGGCTACACCTTC
>TRBJ1-2|TRBD1|-|TRBV4-3
CASSPVGQFNYGYTF
TGCGCCAGCAGCCCCGTGGGACAGTTTAACTATGGCTACACCTTC
>TRBJ1-1|-|-|TRBV20-1
CRPATRTEAFF
TGCCGCCCGGCGACACGGACTGAAGCTTTCTTT
>TRBJ2-2|TRBD1|-|TRBV5-4
CASNFGGRTGYDTGELFF
TGTGCCAGCAACTTCGGAGGGAGGACAGGGTACGACACCGGGGAGCTGTTTTTT
>TRBJ2-7|-|few|TRBV6-6
CASRDIEDEQYF
TGTGCCAGCAGGGACATCGAGGACGAGCAGTACTTC
>TRBJ1-4|-|-|TRBV7-9
CASSPQGIATNEKLFF
TGTGCCAGCAGCCCTCAGGGGATAGCAACTAATGAAAAACTGTTTTTT
>TRBJ2-5|TRBD2|-|TRBV15
CATSWGGEKGTQYF
TGTGCCACCAGCTGGGGGGGGGAGAAGGGGACCCAGTACTTC
>TRBJ1-2|TRBD1|once|TRBV28
CASSPPTGGAYGYTF
TGTGCCAGCAGTCCGCCGACAGGGGGGGCCTATGGCTACACCTTC
>TRBJ1-5|TRBD1|few|TRBV9
CASSVGQGDSQPQHF
TGTGCCAGCAGCGTAGGACAGGGCGACAGCCAGCCCCAGCATTTT
>TRBJ2-7|TRBD1|-|TRBV29-1
CSAHSPKAGTVTYEQYF
TGCAGCGCACACTCCCCGAAAGCCGGGACAGTGACCTACGAGCAGTACTTC
>TRBJ2-3|TRBD2|-|TRBV10-1
CASSDAGGLGDTQYF
TGCGCCAGCAGTGACGCGGGGGGGCTCGGGGATACGCAGTATTTT
>TRBJ2-6|-|few|TRBV2
CASEQDPGANVLTF
TGTGCCAGCGAACAGGACCCTGGGGCCAACGTCCTGACTTTC
>TRBJ1-2|TRBD1|-|TRBV7-9
CASSEPQGAYGYTF
TGTGCCAGCAGCGAACCACAGGGGGCCTATGGCTACACCTTC
>TRBJ2-5|TRBD2|-|TRBV5-6
CASSLVAGGGQETQYF
TGTGCCAGCAGCTTGGTGGCGGGAGGGGGCCAAGAGACCCAGTACTTC
>TRBJ2-2|TRBD2|few|TRBV5-1
CASSFGLAGGDTGELFF
TGCGCCAGCAGCTTTGGACTAGCGGGAGGGGACACCGGGGAGCTGTTTTTT
>TRBJ1-5|-|-|TRBV10-2
CASSRSIGGVWSNQPQHF
TGCGCCAGCAGCAGGTCGATCGGAGGGGTATGGAGCAATCAGCCCCAGCATTTT
>TRBJ1-3|-|-|TRBV4-2
CASSQELNSGNTIYF
TGTGCCAGCAGCCAAGAGCTAAACTCTGGAAACACCATATATTTT
>TRBJ1-5|TRBD1|-|TRBV19
CASRPDSGTGGSNQPQHF
TGTGCCAGCAGACCTGATTCGGGGACAGGGGGAAGCAATCAGCCCCAGCATTTT
>TRBJ2-7|-|-|TRBV25-1
CASSALSYEQYF
TGTGCCAGCAGTGCCCTATCCTACGAGCAGTACTTC
>TRBJ1-2|TRBD1|few|TRBV5-4
CASSPTGGNYGYTF
TGTGCCAGCAGCCCGACAGGGGGGAACTATGGCTACACCTTC
>TRBJ2-5|TRBD2|-|TRBV29-1
CSLRAGGLEETQYF
TGCAGCCTCCGAGCGGGAGGGCTGGAGGAGACCCAGTACTTC
>TRBJ2-5|TRBD1|-|TRBV7-2
CASSTTGGWGTQYF
TGTGCCAGCAGCACTACAGGGGGCTGGGGGACCCAGTACTTC